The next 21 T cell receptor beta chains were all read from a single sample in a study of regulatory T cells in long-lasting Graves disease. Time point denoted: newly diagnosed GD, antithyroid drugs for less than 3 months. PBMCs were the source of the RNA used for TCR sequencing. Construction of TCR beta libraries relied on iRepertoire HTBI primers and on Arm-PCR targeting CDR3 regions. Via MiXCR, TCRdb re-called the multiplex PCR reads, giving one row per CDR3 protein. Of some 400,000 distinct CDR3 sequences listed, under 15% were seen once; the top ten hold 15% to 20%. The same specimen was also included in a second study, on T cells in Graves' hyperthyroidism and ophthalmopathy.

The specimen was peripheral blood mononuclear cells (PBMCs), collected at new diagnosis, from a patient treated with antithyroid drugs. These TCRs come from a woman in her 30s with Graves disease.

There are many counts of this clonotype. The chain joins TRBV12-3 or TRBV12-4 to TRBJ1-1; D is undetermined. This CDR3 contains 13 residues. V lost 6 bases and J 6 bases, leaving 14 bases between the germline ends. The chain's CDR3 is CASSRGVVAEAFF. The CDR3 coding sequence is TGTGCCAGCAGCCGTGGGGTGGTGGCTGAAGCTTTCTTT.

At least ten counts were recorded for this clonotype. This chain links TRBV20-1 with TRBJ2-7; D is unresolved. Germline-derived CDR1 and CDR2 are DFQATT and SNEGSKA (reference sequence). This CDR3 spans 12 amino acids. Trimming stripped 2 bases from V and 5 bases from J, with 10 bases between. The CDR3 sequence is CSARTEGDEQYF. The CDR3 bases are TGCAGTGCTAGAACAGAAGGTGACGAGCAGTACTTC.

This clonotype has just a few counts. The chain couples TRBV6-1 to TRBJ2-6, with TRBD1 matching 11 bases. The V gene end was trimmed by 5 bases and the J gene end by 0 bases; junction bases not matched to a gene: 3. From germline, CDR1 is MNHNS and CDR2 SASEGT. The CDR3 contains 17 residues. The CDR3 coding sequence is TGTGCCAGCAGTAGGACAGGGGGCCTCTCTGGGGCCAACGTCCTGACTTTC. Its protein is CASSRTGGLSGANVLTF.

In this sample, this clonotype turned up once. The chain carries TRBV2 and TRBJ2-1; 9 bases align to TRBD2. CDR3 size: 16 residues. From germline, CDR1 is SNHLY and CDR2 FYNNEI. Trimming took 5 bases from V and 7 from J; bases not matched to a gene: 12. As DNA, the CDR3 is TGTGCCAGCAGTTACTCCCCTCCGGGACTAGCAAATGAGCAGTTCTTC. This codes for CASSYSPPGLANEQFF.

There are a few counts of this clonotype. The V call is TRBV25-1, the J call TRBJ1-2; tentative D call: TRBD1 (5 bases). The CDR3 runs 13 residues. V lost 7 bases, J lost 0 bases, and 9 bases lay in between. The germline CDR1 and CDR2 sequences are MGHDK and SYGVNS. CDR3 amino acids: CASKQASNYGYTF. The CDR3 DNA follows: TGTGCCAGCAAACAGGCGTCTAACTATGGCTACACCTTC.

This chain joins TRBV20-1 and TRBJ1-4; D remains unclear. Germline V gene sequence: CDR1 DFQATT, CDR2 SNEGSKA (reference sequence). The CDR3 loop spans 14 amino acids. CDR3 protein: CRSERGRGGEKLFF. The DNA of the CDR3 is TGCAGAAGTGAGAGAGGGCGTGGAGGTGAAAAACTGTTTTTT.

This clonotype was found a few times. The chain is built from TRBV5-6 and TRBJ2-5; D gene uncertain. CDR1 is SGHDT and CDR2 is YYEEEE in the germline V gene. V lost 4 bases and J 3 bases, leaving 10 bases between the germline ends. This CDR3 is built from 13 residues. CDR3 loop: CASSRWPKETQYF. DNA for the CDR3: TGTGCCAGCAGCCGTTGGCCAAAAGAGACCCAGTACTTC.

The CDR3 nucleotides are TGTGCCAGTAGTATTGGACGGGAGCGCGATACGCAGTATTTT. Protein product: CASSIGRERDTQYF. The chain couples TRBV19 to TRBJ2-3; D is perhaps TRBD2 (6 bases). Trimming cost V 3 bases and J 6 bases, with 13 bases left between them. CDR3 length: 14 amino acids. CDR1 and CDR2 from the germline V gene are LNHDA and SQIVND (reference sequence).

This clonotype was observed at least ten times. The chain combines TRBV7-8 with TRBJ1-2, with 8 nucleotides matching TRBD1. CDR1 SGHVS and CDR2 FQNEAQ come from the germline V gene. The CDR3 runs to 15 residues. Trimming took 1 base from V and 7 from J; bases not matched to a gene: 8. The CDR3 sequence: CASSLESRGRSGYTF. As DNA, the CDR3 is TGTGCCAGCAGCTTAGAGAGCAGGGGGCGGTCTGGCTACACCTTC.

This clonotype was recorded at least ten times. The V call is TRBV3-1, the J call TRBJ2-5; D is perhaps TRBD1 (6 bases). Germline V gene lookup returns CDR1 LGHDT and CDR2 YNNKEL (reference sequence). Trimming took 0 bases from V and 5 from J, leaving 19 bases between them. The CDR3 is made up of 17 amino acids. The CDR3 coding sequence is TGTGCCAGCAGCCAAGAAGAAGGTCAGGGGAAGAGGGAGACCCAGTACTTC. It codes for CASSQEEGQGKRETQYF.

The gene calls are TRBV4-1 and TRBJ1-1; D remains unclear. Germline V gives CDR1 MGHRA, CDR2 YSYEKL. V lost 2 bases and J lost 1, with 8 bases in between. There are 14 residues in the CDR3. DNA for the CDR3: TGCGCCAGCAGCCAAATGTCCCCGAACACTGAAGCTTTCTTT. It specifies CASSQMSPNTEAFF.

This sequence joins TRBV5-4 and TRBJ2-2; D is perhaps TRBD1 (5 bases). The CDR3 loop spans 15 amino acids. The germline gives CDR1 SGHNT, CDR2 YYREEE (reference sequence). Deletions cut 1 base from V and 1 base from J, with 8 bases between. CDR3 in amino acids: CASSLYQGNTGELFF. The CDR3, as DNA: TGTGCCAGCAGCTTGTACCAGGGGAACACCGGGGAGCTGTTTTTT. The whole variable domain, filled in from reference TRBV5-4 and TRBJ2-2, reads ETGVTQSPTHLIKTRGQQVTLRCSSQSGHNTVSWYQQALGQGPQFIFQYYREEENGRGNFPPRFSGLQFPNYSSELNVNALELDDSALYLCASSLYQGNTGELFFGEGSRLTVL.

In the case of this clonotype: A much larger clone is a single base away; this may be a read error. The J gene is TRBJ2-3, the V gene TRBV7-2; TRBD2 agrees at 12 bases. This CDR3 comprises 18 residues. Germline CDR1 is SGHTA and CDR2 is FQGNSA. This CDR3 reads CDSSPPMGLAGAEDTQYF. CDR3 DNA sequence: TGTGACAGCAGCCCGCCGATGGGACTAGCGGGCGCAGAGGATACGCAGTATTTT.

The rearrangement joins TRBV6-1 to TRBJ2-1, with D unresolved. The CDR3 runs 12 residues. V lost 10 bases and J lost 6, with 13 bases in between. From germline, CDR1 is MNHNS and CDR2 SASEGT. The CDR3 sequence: CATYDSSNEQFF. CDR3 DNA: TGTGCCACCTACGACTCGTCCAATGAGCAGTTCTTC.

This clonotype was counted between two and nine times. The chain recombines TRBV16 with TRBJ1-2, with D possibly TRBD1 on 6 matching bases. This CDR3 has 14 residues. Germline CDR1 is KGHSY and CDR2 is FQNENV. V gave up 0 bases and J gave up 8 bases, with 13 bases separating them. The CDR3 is CASSQSGGVWGYTF. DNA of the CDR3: TGTGCCAGCAGCCAATCCGGGGGCGTCTGGGGCTACACCTTC.

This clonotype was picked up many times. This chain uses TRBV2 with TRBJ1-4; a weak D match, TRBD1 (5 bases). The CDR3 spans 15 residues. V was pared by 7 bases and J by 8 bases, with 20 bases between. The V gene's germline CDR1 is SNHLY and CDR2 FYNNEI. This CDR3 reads CASTGEGQGWEKLFF. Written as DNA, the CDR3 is TGTGCCAGCACTGGAGAGGGGCAGGGTTGGGAAAAACTGTTTTTT.

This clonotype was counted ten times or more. The CDR3: CASSQRLGVTEAFF. CDR3 nucleotides: TGTGCCAGCAGCCAACGCCTAGGGGTCACTGAAGCTTTCTTT. V and J are TRBV3-1 and TRBJ1-1; maybe TRBD1 (5 bases). The CDR3 consists of 14 residues. Germline CDR1 and CDR2: LGHDT and YNNKEL (reference sequence). Trimming shortened V by 2 bases and J by 4 bases, and 11 bases separated the two germline ends.

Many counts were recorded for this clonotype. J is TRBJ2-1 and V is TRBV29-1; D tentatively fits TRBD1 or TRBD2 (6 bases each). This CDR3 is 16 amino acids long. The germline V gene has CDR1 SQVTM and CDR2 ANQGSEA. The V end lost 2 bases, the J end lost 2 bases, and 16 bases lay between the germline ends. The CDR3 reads CSVELRGGSTYNEQFF. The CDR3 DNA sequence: TGCAGCGTTGAATTGCGAGGGGGGAGTACCTACAATGAGCAGTTCTTC.

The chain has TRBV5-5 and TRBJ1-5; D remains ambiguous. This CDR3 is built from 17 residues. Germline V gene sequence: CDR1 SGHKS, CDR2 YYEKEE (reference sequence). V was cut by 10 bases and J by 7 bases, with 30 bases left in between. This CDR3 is CAAGEDEVFRGGQPQHF. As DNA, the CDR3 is TGTGCCGCGGGCGAAGATGAGGTTTTCCGTGGTGGGCAGCCCCAGCATTTT.

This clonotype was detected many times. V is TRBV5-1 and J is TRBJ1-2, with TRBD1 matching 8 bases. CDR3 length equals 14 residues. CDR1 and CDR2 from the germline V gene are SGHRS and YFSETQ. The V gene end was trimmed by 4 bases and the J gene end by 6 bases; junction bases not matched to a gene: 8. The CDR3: CASSVSGGANGYTF. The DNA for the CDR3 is TGCGCCAGCAGCGTTTCAGGGGGCGCAAATGGCTACACCTTC.

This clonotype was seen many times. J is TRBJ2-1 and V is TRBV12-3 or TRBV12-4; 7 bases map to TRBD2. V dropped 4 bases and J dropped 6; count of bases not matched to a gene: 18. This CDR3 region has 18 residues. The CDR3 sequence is CASSSTLAATITGNEQFF. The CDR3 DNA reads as TGTGCCAGCAGTTCTACCCTAGCGGCTACCATCACGGGCAATGAGCAGTTCTTC.